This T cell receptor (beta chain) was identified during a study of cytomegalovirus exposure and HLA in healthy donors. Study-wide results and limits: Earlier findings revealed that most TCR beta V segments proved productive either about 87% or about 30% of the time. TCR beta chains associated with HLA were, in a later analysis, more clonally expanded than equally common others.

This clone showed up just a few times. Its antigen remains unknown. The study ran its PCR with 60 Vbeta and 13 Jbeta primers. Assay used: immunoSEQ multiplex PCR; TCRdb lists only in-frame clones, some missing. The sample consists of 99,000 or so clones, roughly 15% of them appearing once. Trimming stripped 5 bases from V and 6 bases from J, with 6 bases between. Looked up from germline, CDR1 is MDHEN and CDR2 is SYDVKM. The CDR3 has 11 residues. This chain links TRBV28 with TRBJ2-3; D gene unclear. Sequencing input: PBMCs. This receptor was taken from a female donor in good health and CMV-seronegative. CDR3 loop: CASSLEDTQYF. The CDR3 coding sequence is TGTGCCAGCAGTCTAGAGGATACGCAGTATTTT.